These T cell receptor beta chains were read from a single sample in a study of blood T cell repertoires in COVID-19. Here immunoSEQ multiplex PCR was the method, and the copy in TCRdb shows in-frame clones only, minus some. The sample lists a few hundred thousand clones, nearly 90% occurring once. The sequencing input was peripheral blood. Receptor source: a young woman who had recovered from COVID-19. Both conserved end residues are part of each CDR3. A D gene is named only where the DNA matches it firmly. The listing skips clone size in some rows; elsewhere it reads once, few, many or a size class.

d_call: -; clone_size: few; j_call: TRBJ1-2; v_call: TRBV18; cdr3_nt: TGTGCCAGCTCACCCGACACGGGGTCGGGTGGCTACACCTTC; cdr3_aa: CASSPDTGSGGYTF
d_call: TRBD2; clone_size: -; j_call: TRBJ2-1; v_call: TRBV30; cdr3_nt: TGTGCCTGGAGGGGGACTAGCGGCCTAAGCTCCTACAATGAGCAGTTCTTC; cdr3_aa: CAWRGTSGLSSYNEQFF
d_call: -; clone_size: -; j_call: TRBJ1-1; v_call: TRBV30; cdr3_nt: TGTGCCTGGAGTGTAATGGGGGCCACTGAAGCTTTCTTT; cdr3_aa: CAWSVMGATEAFF
d_call: -; clone_size: -; j_call: TRBJ1-1; v_call: TRBV25-1; cdr3_nt: TGTGCCAGCAGTGAACTTGAGGTGAACACTGAAGCTTTCTTT; cdr3_aa: CASSELEVNTEAFF
d_call: -; clone_size: -; j_call: TRBJ2-5; v_call: TRBV18; cdr3_nt: TGTGCCAGCTCACCCAAAGACAGTAGAAAGACCCAGTACTTC; cdr3_aa: CASSPKDSRKTQYF
d_call: -; clone_size: -; j_call: TRBJ2-3; v_call: TRBV2; cdr3_nt: TGTGCCAGCAGTGACGGGAGTGGGGCAGATACGCAGTATTTT; cdr3_aa: CASSDGSGADTQYF
d_call: TRBD1; clone_size: -; j_call: TRBJ1-1; v_call: TRBV15; cdr3_nt: TGTGCCACCAGCAGCTCAAAGGGGGCAAATACTGAAGCTTTCTTT; cdr3_aa: CATSSSKGANTEAFF
d_call: -; clone_size: -; j_call: TRBJ2-3; v_call: TRBV14; cdr3_nt: TGTGCCAGCAGCCGACTCCCCTACACAGATACGCAGTATTTT; cdr3_aa: CASSRLPYTDTQYF
d_call: -; clone_size: -; j_call: TRBJ2-7; v_call: TRBV4-3; cdr3_nt: TGCGCCAGCAGCCAAGATCGGATGACTAGTTTACACGAGCAGTACTTC; cdr3_aa: CASSQDRMTSLHEQYF
d_call: TRBD1; clone_size: -; j_call: TRBJ1-2; v_call: TRBV5-1; cdr3_nt: TGCGCCAGCAGCTTCACAGGGGACTACTATGGCTACACCTTC; cdr3_aa: CASSFTGDYYGYTF
d_call: TRBD1; clone_size: -; j_call: TRBJ2-1; v_call: TRBV19; cdr3_nt: TGTGCCAGTAATATCAGGGGGCTTCTGAATGAGCAGTTCTTC; cdr3_aa: CASNIRGLLNEQFF
d_call: TRBD1; clone_size: -; j_call: TRBJ1-5; v_call: TRBV18; cdr3_nt: TGTGCCAGCTCAACCGGGACAGGTCGAAATCAGCCCCAGCATTTT; cdr3_aa: CASSTGTGRNQPQHF
d_call: TRBD2; clone_size: -; j_call: TRBJ2-7; v_call: TRBV9; cdr3_nt: TGTGCCAGCAGCGTAGGTGGGGCGGGAGGAGTCTACGAGCAGTACTTC; cdr3_aa: CASSVGGAGGVYEQYF
d_call: -; clone_size: -; j_call: TRBJ1-5; v_call: TRBV27; cdr3_nt: TGTGCCAGCAGTTTTGGGGGGGACGGGCAGCCCCAGCATTTT; cdr3_aa: CASSFGGDGQPQHF
d_call: -; clone_size: few; j_call: TRBJ1-6; v_call: TRBV6-5; cdr3_nt: TGTGCCAGCCGGTCTTCAGGGAAGCCTTCACCCCTCCACTTT; cdr3_aa: CASRSSGKPSPLHF
d_call: TRBD2; clone_size: once; j_call: TRBJ2-3; v_call: TRBV25-1; cdr3_nt: TGTGCCAGCAGTGAATACGGGAGCGGGAGGGCCGGGGATACGCAGTATTTT; cdr3_aa: CASSEYGSGRAGDTQYF
d_call: -; clone_size: -; j_call: TRBJ1-6; v_call: TRBV6-1; cdr3_nt: TGTGCCAGCAGTGAGTGGTTGTTAGTAGTTCTCCACTTT; cdr3_aa: CASSEWLLVVLHF
d_call: -; clone_size: -; j_call: TRBJ2-1; v_call: TRBV30; cdr3_nt: TGTGCCTGGAGACAGCGGAGCTCCTACAATGAGCAGTTCTTC; cdr3_aa: CAWRQRSSYNEQFF
d_call: TRBD2; clone_size: once; j_call: TRBJ2-1; v_call: TRBV27; cdr3_nt: TGTGCCAGCAGTTTTAGCGGGGACTCCTACAATGAGCAGTTCTTC; cdr3_aa: CASSFSGDSYNEQFF
d_call: -; clone_size: -; j_call: TRBJ2-3; v_call: TRBV10-1; cdr3_nt: TGCGCCAGCAGTGCACTAGCCACAGATACGCAGTATTTT; cdr3_aa: CASSALATDTQYF
d_call: TRBD1; clone_size: -; j_call: TRBJ1-1; v_call: TRBV5-4; cdr3_nt: TGTGCCAGCAGCTTGGGATACAGGGGGAAGGACACTGAAGCTTTCTTT; cdr3_aa: CASSLGYRGKDTEAFF
d_call: -; clone_size: -; j_call: TRBJ1-2; v_call: TRBV27; cdr3_nt: TGTGCCAGCAGCCCGGTGGAGGGAGCACACTATGGCTACACCTTC; cdr3_aa: CASSPVEGAHYGYTF
d_call: TRBD1; clone_size: -; j_call: TRBJ2-3; v_call: TRBV10-3; cdr3_nt: TGTGCCATCAGTGAGAGGGACAGGGATACGCAGTATTTT; cdr3_aa: CAISERDRDTQYF
d_call: TRBD2; clone_size: -; j_call: TRBJ2-1; v_call: TRBV5-1; cdr3_nt: TGCGCCAGCAGCCCGTTGGCGGGAGATGAGCAGTTCTTC; cdr3_aa: CASSPLAGDEQFF
d_call: -; clone_size: -; j_call: TRBJ2-1; v_call: TRBV19; cdr3_nt: TGTGCCAGTAGTATTAATAGCGGAATTTACAATGAGCAGTTCTTC; cdr3_aa: CASSINSGIYNEQFF
d_call: -; clone_size: -; j_call: TRBJ2-7; v_call: TRBV27; cdr3_nt: TGTGCCAGCAGCTTGACAGCCTCCTACGAGCAGTACTTC; cdr3_aa: CASSLTASYEQYF
d_call: -; clone_size: -; j_call: TRBJ1-1; v_call: TRBV30; cdr3_nt: TGTGCCTGGAGCCCAGGGCCGGCCACTGAAGCTTTCTTT; cdr3_aa: CAWSPGPATEAFF
d_call: TRBD1; clone_size: -; j_call: TRBJ2-7; v_call: TRBV29-1; cdr3_nt: TGCAGCGTTGAGACAGGGGGCGCGTACGAGCAGTACTTC; cdr3_aa: CSVETGGAYEQYF
d_call: -; clone_size: -; j_call: TRBJ1-4; v_call: TRBV3-1/TRBV3-2; cdr3_nt: TGTGCCAGCAGTTCACAACAGGGAGGGGATGAAAAACTGTTTTTT; cdr3_aa: CASSSQQGGDEKLFF
d_call: -; clone_size: -; j_call: TRBJ1-2; v_call: TRBV27; cdr3_nt: TGTGCCAGCAGTCCCGCACAGGGCCTGGGGTGGAATGGCTACACCTTC; cdr3_aa: CASSPAQGLGWNGYTF
d_call: -; clone_size: -; j_call: TRBJ2-1; v_call: TRBV18; cdr3_nt: TGTGCCAGCTCACCATACCCATTAGGGGGTGTGAGAAATGAGCAGTTCTTC; cdr3_aa: CASSPYPLGGVRNEQFF
d_call: -; clone_size: -; j_call: TRBJ2-1; v_call: TRBV25-1; cdr3_nt: TGTGCCACCACAGCTTTCAATGAGCAGTTCTTC; cdr3_aa: CATTAFNEQFF
d_call: -; clone_size: -; j_call: TRBJ2-3; v_call: TRBV30; cdr3_nt: TGTGCCTGGAGGGCCGTGCTTGATACGCAGTATTTT; cdr3_aa: CAWRAVLDTQYF
d_call: -; clone_size: -; j_call: TRBJ1-1; v_call: TRBV3-1/TRBV3-2; cdr3_nt: TGTGCCAGCAGCCAAGTAGGGGCACACACTGAAGCTTTCTTT; cdr3_aa: CASSQVGAHTEAFF
d_call: -; clone_size: -; j_call: TRBJ1-4; v_call: TRBV10-3; cdr3_nt: TGTGCCATCAGCGGGAGTCCCAATGAAAAACTGTTTTTT; cdr3_aa: CAISGSPNEKLFF
d_call: -; clone_size: -; j_call: TRBJ1-2; v_call: TRBV5-4; cdr3_nt: TGTGCCAGCAGCTTGGGAGGAGGGCCAGCTAACTATGGCTACACCTTC; cdr3_aa: CASSLGGGPANYGYTF
d_call: TRBD2; clone_size: many; j_call: TRBJ2-7; v_call: TRBV4-2; cdr3_nt: TGTGCCAGCAGCCAAGAAGATTTGGGCGGGAGTCCCTACGAGCAGTACTTC; cdr3_aa: CASSQEDLGGSPYEQYF
d_call: -; clone_size: -; j_call: TRBJ2-6; v_call: TRBV21-1; cdr3_nt: TGTGCCAGCAGCAAAACAGCGGGAGGGAACTCTGGGGCCAACGTCCTGACTTTC; cdr3_aa: CASSKTAGGNSGANVLTF
d_call: -; clone_size: -; j_call: TRBJ1-1; v_call: TRBV6-2/TRBV6-3; cdr3_nt: TGTGCCAGCAGCCGAACGGGTGGACAGAACACTGAAGCTTTCTTT; cdr3_aa: CASSRTGGQNTEAFF
d_call: TRBD1; clone_size: few; j_call: TRBJ2-1; v_call: TRBV6-5; cdr3_nt: TGTGCCAGCAGTTACTTCGGACAGGGGTCCTACAATGAGCAGTTCTTC; cdr3_aa: CASSYFGQGSYNEQFF